The source of this T cell receptor beta chain is a study of cytomegalovirus exposure and HLA in healthy donors. Study outcomes and limitations: CMV serostatus was the only recorded immune exposure for donors. The authors assumed roughly uniform sequencing depth across donors for presence/absence analyses.

The CDR3 contains 12 residues. Germline V gene sequence: CDR1 LNHDA, CDR2 SQIVND (reference sequence). Between the trimmed V and J ends, which lost 11 bases and 1 base, there was a span of 11 bases. A word on this clone: What it binds is not known.

The PCR had 60 Vbeta and 13 Jbeta primers. Some clones are missing from TCRdb's copy, which holds only in-frame ones; the method was immunoSEQ multiplex PCR. The sample records some 100,000 clones, around 79% being singletons. The material sequenced was PBMCs. The chain recombines TRBV19 with TRBJ2-5, with D unresolved. The TCR comes from a woman in her thirties or forties in good health and CMV-seropositive. The CDR3 DNA sequence: TGTGCCGCCCGTGGCAGCCAAGAGACCCAGTACTTC. This codes for CAARGSQETQYF.